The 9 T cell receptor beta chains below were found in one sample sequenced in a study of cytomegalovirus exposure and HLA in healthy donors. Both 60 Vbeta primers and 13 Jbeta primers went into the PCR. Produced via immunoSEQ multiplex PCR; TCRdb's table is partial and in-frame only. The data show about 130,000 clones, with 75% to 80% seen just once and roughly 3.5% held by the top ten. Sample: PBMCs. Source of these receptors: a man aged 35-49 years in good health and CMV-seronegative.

CDR3 residues: CASSRTRNEQFF. The CDR3 coding sequence is TGTGCCAGCTCACGAACACGCAATGAGCAGTTCTTC. The chain uses TRBV18 and TRBJ2-1; D gene ambiguous. Trimming took off 4 bases at V and 6 bases at J, with 7 bases between the two ends. The V gene's germline CDR1 is KGHSH and CDR2 LQKENI. This CDR3 is built from 12 residues.

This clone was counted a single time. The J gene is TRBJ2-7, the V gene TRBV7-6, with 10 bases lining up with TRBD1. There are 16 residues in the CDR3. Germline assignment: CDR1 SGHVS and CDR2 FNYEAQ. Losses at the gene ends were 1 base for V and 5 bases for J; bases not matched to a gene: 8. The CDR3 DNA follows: TGTGCCAGCAGCTTAGGGACAGGGGGATCCGGCGACGAGCAGTACTTC. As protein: CASSLGTGGSGDEQYF.

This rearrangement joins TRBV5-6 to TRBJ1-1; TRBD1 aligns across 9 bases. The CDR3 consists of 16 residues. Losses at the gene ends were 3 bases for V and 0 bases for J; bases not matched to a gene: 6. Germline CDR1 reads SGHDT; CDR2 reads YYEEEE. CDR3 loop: CASSYDRGTMNTEAFF. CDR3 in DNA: TGTGCCAGCAGCTACGACAGGGGGACTATGAACACTGAAGCTTTCTTT.

DNA for the CDR3: TGTGCCAGCAGAACCTCCGACAGGGCATATGGCTACACCTTC. Translation gives CASRTSDRAYGYTF. The gene calls are TRBV7-2 and TRBJ1-2; 7 bases align to TRBD1. This CDR3 is built from 14 residues. The V and J ends lost 6 bases and 5 bases, in that order; junction bases with no gene match: 9. Germline V CDR1 and CDR2: SGHTA, FQGNSA.

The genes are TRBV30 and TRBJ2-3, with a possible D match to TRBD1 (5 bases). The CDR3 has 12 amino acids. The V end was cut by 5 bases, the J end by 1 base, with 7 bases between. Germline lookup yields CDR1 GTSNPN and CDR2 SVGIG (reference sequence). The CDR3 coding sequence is TGTGCCTGGGACAGAGGCACAGATACGCAGTATTTT. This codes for CAWDRGTDTQYF.

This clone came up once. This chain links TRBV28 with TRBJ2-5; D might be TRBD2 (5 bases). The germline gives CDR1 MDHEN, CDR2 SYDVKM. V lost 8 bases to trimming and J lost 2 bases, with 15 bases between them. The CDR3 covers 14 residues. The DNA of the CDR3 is TGTGCCAGCGGAGGATCCGGACTTCAAGAGACCCAGTACTTC. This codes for CASGGSGLQETQYF. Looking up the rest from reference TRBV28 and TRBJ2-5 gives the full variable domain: DVKVTQSSRYLVKRTGEKVFLECVQDMDHENMFWYRQDPGLGLRLIYFSYDVKMKEKGDIPEGYSVSREKKERFSLILESASTNQTSMYLCASGGSGLQETQYFGPGTRLLVL.

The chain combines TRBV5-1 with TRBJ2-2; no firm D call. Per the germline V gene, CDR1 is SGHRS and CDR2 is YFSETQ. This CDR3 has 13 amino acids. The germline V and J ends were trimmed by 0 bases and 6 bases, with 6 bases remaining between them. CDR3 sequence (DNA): TGCGCCAGCAGCTTGGCCTTGTCCGGGGAGCTGTTTTTT. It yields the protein CASSLALSGELFF.

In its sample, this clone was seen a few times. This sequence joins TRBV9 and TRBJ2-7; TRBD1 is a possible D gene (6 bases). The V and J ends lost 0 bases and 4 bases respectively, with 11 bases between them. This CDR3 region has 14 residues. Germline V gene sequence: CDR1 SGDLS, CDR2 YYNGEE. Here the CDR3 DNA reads TGTGCCAGCAGCGTAGCTGGCAGGGGTTACGAGCAGTACTTC. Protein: CASSVAGRGYEQYF.

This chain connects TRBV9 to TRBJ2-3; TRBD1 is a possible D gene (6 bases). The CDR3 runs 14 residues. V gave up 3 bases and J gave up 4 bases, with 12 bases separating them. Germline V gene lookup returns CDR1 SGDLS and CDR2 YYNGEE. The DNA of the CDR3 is TGTGCCAGCAGCGCCTTGGACAGATCAGATACGCAGTATTTT. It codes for CASSALDRSDTQYF.